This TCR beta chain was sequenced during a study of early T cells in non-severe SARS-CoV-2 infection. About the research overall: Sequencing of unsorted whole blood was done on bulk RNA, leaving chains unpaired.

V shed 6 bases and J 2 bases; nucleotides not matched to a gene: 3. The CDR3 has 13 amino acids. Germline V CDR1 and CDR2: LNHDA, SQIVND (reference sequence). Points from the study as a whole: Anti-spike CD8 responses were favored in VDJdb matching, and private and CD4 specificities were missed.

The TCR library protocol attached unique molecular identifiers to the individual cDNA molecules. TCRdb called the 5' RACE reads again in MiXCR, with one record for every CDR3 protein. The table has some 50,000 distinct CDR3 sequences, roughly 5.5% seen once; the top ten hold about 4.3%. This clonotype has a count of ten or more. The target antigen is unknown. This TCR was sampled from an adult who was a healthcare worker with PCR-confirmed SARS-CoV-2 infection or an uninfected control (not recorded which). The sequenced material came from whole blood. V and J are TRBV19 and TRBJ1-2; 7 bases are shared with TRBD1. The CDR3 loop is CASSRDRNYGYTF. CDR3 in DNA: TGTGCCAGTAGCAGGGACAGAAACTATGGCTACACCTTC.